The present entry profiles one TCR beta chain with its context. Its antigen target is currently unknown. Nothing much larger sits one base from this clone, and base qualities are not available. The data were obtained in a study of blood T cells in healthy people across ages (dated by TCRdb to between 2014 and 2017). Background for the entire study: In model experiments, template switching captured about one uniquely barcoded TCR beta cDNA molecule for every two T cells. Age-related changes in TCR beta repertoire diversity were measured in the study by deep sequencing normalized with unique cDNA molecular identifiers. The donors were divided into four age groups: young (average roughly 15 years), middle-aged (approximately 41), aged (around 67) and long-lived (roughly 86). To avoid experimental bias, donors of different ages were spread randomly across the sequencing lanes. Two additional independent replicas of 1 million unique cDNA reads from the same blood draw were analyzed for two donors (one aged 18 to 30 and one aged 80 or older). General findings and caveats noted by the study authors: Since profiling was done on bulk unsorted PBMCs, naive and antigen-experienced compartments could not be conclusively compared. A strong correlation was found between observed TCR beta diversity and the percentage of naive T cells measured by flow cytometry. Because donor CMV infection status was unknown, age-related changes in expanded clonotypes were potentially confounded. Estimates of total diversity from one million sequenced T cells were regarded as lower bounds and underestimates. The long-lived group showed more naive CD4+ T cells, fewer expanded clones and increased TCR diversity than the aged group, suggesting age selection. As age increased, observed TCR beta diversity per million T cells dropped in a roughly linear way, and a significant reduction was already evident by age 40.

V is trimmed back by 3 bases and J by 7 bases, and the junction contains 6 bases that no gene match accounts for. Per the germline V gene, SGHTA is the CDR1 and FQGTGA is the CDR2. The CDR3 spans 14 residues, from the cysteine through the phenylalanine. The retained sequence is limited to the CDR3, 42 bases, with the frame set at the first base. Library preparation was by 5' RACE. These reads were obtained on an Illumina HiSeq 2500. The second PCR ran for roughly 7 to 11 cycles and used a J-beta primer mix along with a sample-barcoded 5' primer. A template-switch 5' adaptor carrying 12 random nucleotides introduced a unique molecular identifier onto each TCR beta cDNA molecule. At least 3 million CDR3-containing paired-end reads were obtained from each sample. All of the RNA was converted into first-strand cDNA using the Mint cDNA synthesis kit, with a TRBC-specific oligonucleotide serving as the primer. All cDNA was treated with uracil-DNA glycosylase and then went through a first 18-cycle PCR with the universal primers M1SS and BC2_uni_R. As for the authors' bioinformatics: For normalization, 1 million high-quality reads, each with a distinct molecular identifier, were randomly selected from each sample. Reads with shared molecular identifiers were discarded instead of being binned into consensus sequences. MiTCR, set to a Q25 quality threshold and the strictest error-elimination algorithm, was used for CDR3 identification, clonotype clustering and error correction. A nonparametric unseen species model with Euler transformation was used to estimate a lower bound on total TCR beta diversity. TCRdb reprocessing: public reads trimmed at Q25 with fastp, clones called with MiXCR, in-frame beta chains kept. Each entry merges the rows of one CDR3 protein and shows their most common DNA and genes. TCRdb's processing, not the authors', yielded these V and J calls. The table for this sample lists around 1.5 million distinct CDR3 sequences; about 43% of them were counted only once. Roughly 7.9% of the sample is in the top ten clones.

Systemically healthy Caucasian individuals from Russia, approximately 39 in total and aged about 6 to 100 years, were included as donors. Roughly 9.5 milliliters of peripheral blood were drawn from each donor into EDTA-treated Vacutainer tubes. Ficoll-Paque density-gradient centrifugation was used to isolate PBMCs, with at least 7 million obtained per sample. Total RNA was extracted from PBMCs with Trizol reagent, with at least 6 micrograms obtained per sample. For every donor, flow cytometry on a PBMC aliquot measured the percentage of naive CD45RAhigh/CD27high T cells. The receptor's source is a young woman in good health. Specimen: blood. The V and J genes are TRBV7-3 and TRBJ2-1, with 7 bases matching TRBD1. In nucleotides, the sequence is TGTGCCAGCAGCTTGAATCCAGGGGGTAATGAGCAGTTCTTC. It translates as CASSLNPGGNEQFF.